Presented here are 9 T cell receptor beta chains from one specimen sequenced in a study of molecular identifiers for immune sequencing clone quantification (dated by TCRdb to 2016 to 2018). Libraries were prepared through PCR. For sequencing, an Illumina HiSeq 4000 was employed. TCRdb ran its own pipeline on the public reads, namely fastp trimming at Q25 and MiXCR clone calling, and kept in-frame beta chains. Each CDR3 protein gets just one entry, which takes the most common genes and DNA from the rows behind it. The sample table holds under 600,000 distinct CDR3 sequences, of which 20% to 25% were seen once. The top ten constitute roughly 0.81% of the sample. The material sequenced was naive CD8+ T cells from blood, with Jurkat cell RNA spiked in. According to the study, the label for this sample's cell subset or site signals: FACS-sorted CD8+CD4-CCR7+CD45RA+ naive T cells. These receptor sequences come from a human donor in good health. Some libraries in this study had Jurkat cell RNA spiked in.

This clonotype turned up a few times. The chain couples TRBV11-2 to TRBJ2-4; D is uncertain. Trimming removed 2 bases at V and 2 bases at J, with 7 bases between. This CDR3 has 14 residues. Germline loops: CDR1 SGHAT, CDR2 FQNNGV. The DNA of the CDR3 is TGTGCCAGCAGCTTATTTGTATCCAAAAACATTCAGTACTTC. Translation gives CASSLFVSKNIQYF. Drawing the rest from reference TRBV11-2 and TRBJ2-4, the complete variable domain is EAGVAQSPRYKIIEKRQSVAFWCNPISGHATLYWYQQILGQGPKLLIQFQNNGVVDDSQLPKDRFSAERLKGVDSTLKIQPAKLEDSAVYLCASSLFVSKNIQYFGAGTRLSVL.

Concerning this clonotype itself: No conserved phenylalanine or tryptophan ends this CDR3, so it is likely a read error. The CDR3 DNA sequence: TGTGCCATCAAATCGACAGGTCCCCAGTCTGAGCAGTACCTC. This codes for CAIKSTGPQSEQYL. The chain uses TRBV10-3 and TRBJ2-7; TRBD1 is a possible D gene (6 bases). The V gene's germline CDR1 is ENHRY and CDR2 SYGVKD. Trimming took 7 bases from V and 7 from J, leaving 20 bases between them. The CDR3 consists of 14 residues.

Comment on this clonotype: This sequence may be a read error, since a much larger clone differs from it by one base. The chain is built from TRBV5-4 and TRBJ2-3; 9 bases are shared with TRBD2. The junction had 12 bases not matched to a gene; V was cut back by 0 bases and J by 4 bases. The CDR3 sequence is 18 residues long. Germline CDR1 SGHNT, CDR2 YYREEE (reference sequence). CDR3 bases: TGTGCCAGCAGCTTGGTGGGCCTCGGCGGGAGGGATGCAGATACGCAGTATTTT. Protein: CASSLVGLGGRDADTQYF.

This clonotype occurred many times. The chain links TRBV11-2 to TRBJ1-1; D might be TRBD1 (6 bases). Trimming shortened V by 5 bases and J by 0 bases, and 19 bases separated the two germline ends. CDR3 length equals 17 residues. Looked up from germline, CDR1 is SGHAT and CDR2 is FQNNGV. The CDR3 is CASSARGLLDLNTEAFF. The CDR3 DNA follows: TGTGCCAGCAGCGCCAGGGGACTGCTAGATTTGAACACTGAAGCTTTCTTT.

Points on this clonotype: One base away lies a much larger clone, so this may be a sequencing read error. This rearrangement joins TRBV9 to TRBJ2-3; TRBD2 matches 7 bases. CDR1 and CDR2 (germline): SGDLS, YYNGEE. V lost 3 bases to trimming and J lost 1 base; unmatched junction nucleotides: 8. The CDR3 runs 16 residues. The CDR3 DNA reads as TGTGCCAGCAGCGCAGAGGCGGGAGAGGGCACAGATACGCAGTATTTT. Protein: CASSAEAGEGTDTQYF. The entire variable domain, with the rest obtained from reference TRBV9 and TRBJ2-3, is as follows: DSGVTQTPKHLITATGQRVTLRCSPRSGDLSVYWYQQSLDQGLQFLIQYYNGEERAKGNILERFSAQQFPDLHSELNLSSLELGDSALYFCASSAEAGEGTDTQYFGPGTRLTVL.

This clonotype was counted ten times or more. The V and J genes are TRBV4-3 and TRBJ2-6; D gene unclear. Looked up from germline, CDR1 is LGHNA and CDR2 is YSLEER. The V and J ends lost 0 bases and 4 bases respectively, with 10 bases between them. The CDR3 is 16 residues long. Here the CDR3 DNA reads TGCGCCAGCAGCCAAGATCCGGTTGTCGGGGCCAACGTCCTGACTTTC. Translating gives CASSQDPVVGANVLTF.

A note on this clonotype: It is likely a read error, because the conserved phenylalanine at the end of the CDR3 is missing. This chain uses TRBV5-6 with TRBJ1-1, with 8 nucleotides matching TRBD1. The CDR3 consists of 12 residues. Germline V CDR1 and CDR2: SGHDT, YYEEEE. The CDR3 loop is CASSPGGDEAFS. The CDR3 bases are TGCGCCAGCAGCCCAGGGGGCGATGAAGCTTTCTCT.

The sample holds a few counts of this clonotype. The rearrangement joins TRBV12-3 or TRBV12-4 to TRBJ1-1; D not resolved. There are 12 residues in the CDR3. Trimming left V 7 bases short and J 0 bases short, with 6 bases between. The CDR3: CASNFMNTEAFF. CDR3 nucleotides: TGTGCCAGCAATTTCATGAACACTGAAGCTTTCTTT.

In the case of this clonotype: A read error may be the cause here, since a much bigger clone is one base away. This chain uses TRBV29-1 with TRBJ2-7; TRBD1 matches 11 bases. Trimming at V came to 7 bases and at J to 3 bases, leaving 11 bases not matched to a gene. The CDR3 spans 15 residues. In germline, CDR1 is SQVTM, CDR2 ANQGSEA. This chain's CDR3 is CSGNIPGQGGYEQYF. The CDR3 DNA reads as TGCAGCGGTAATATACCGGGACAGGGGGGCTACGAGCAGTACTTC.